This TCR beta chain derives from a study of T cell changes during pregnancy in multiple sclerosis. Only in-frame clones appear in the TCRdb table, and some are missing; sequencing was by immunoSEQ multiplex PCR. The sample shows 40,000 to 45,000 clones, 90% of them seen only once. The length of the CDR3 is 12 residues. Deletions cut 11 bases from V and 0 bases from J, with 8 bases between. Germline V gene lookup returns CDR1 MNHNY and CDR2 SVGAGI (reference sequence). The chain recombines TRBV6-6 with TRBJ1-5; D is possibly TRBD1 (5 bases). This specimen consisted of CD4+ T cells from peripheral blood mononuclear cells, obtained before pregnancy. The origin of this receptor is a female donor with multiple sclerosis, enrolled in a pregnancy study. The chain's CDR3 is CAGGSSNQPQHF. The CDR3 DNA is TGTGCCGGGGGGAGTAGCAATCAGCCCCAGCATTTT.